The 21 T cell receptor beta chains given below trace back to one sample, sequenced in a study of shared T cell receptors in the human thymus. The assay was immunoSEQ multiplex PCR, and TCRdb's table has in-frame clones only and misses some. The sample shows over 350,000 clones, 85% to 95% of them seen only once. The sample consisted of thymocytes. Receptors were obtained from a human donor.

This clone was seen just once. The CDR3 does not end in the conserved phenylalanine or tryptophan, so this is likely a read error. The limits of the CDR3 on the DNA are not certain, so only TCRdb's listed CDR3 is given. This chain links TRBV11-3 with TRBJ2-7; TRBD1 is the table's D call and was not checked against the DNA. The CDR3 extends over 13 residues, inclusive of both ends. Germline CDR1 reads SGHNT; CDR2 reads YENEEA. CDR3 region: CASSFPLDRGGCL.

This chain links TRBV28 with TRBJ2-1; D gene ambiguous. V was shortened by 5 bases and J by 3 bases, with 26 bases between the two germline ends. This CDR3 has 19 residues. CDR1 is MDHEN, CDR2 SYDVKM, per germline. CDR3 sequence: CASSHPGRHFQQRYNEQFF. The CDR3 region has the DNA TGTGCCAGCAGTCACCCTGGACGACACTTCCAGCAACGCTACAATGAGCAGTTCTTC.

This clone has a single count. The rearrangement uses TRBV28 and TRBJ2-7; 7 bases are a match to TRBD2. Trimming at V came to 2 bases and at J to 6 bases, leaving 7 bases not matched to a gene. CDR1 is MDHEN and CDR2 is SYDVKM in the germline V gene. The CDR3 runs to 14 residues. The CDR3 region has the DNA TGTGCCAGCAGTTTAGTGCGGGAGTGTCGCGAGCAGTACTTC. This gives the protein CASSLVRECREQYF.

The chain recombines TRBV2 with TRBJ2-7, with 12 bases that match TRBD2. Germline lookup yields CDR1 SNHLY and CDR2 FYNNEI. V was pared by 10 bases and J by 6 bases, with 7 bases of the junction left unmatched. The CDR3 is 13 residues long. The CDR3 loop is CAIRLAGEREQYF. In nucleotides, the CDR3 is TGTGCCATAAGACTAGCGGGAGAACGCGAGCAGTACTTC.

V and J are TRBV4-1 and TRBJ2-7; TRBD2 might be the D (5 bases). The germline CDR1 and CDR2 sequences are MGHRA and YSYEKL. The V end was cut by 4 bases, the J end by 6 bases, with 16 bases between. This CDR3 spans 14 amino acids. The CDR3 DNA is TGCGCCAGCAGCCGCAGCCCTGAGGGTGGCGAGCAGTACTTC. Protein: CASSRSPEGGEQYF.

The chain carries TRBV5-8 and TRBJ2-5; 11 bases line up with TRBD2. This CDR3 region has 19 residues. Unmatched junction bases numbered 12, after V lost 1 base and J lost 1 base. Germline CDR1 is SGHTS and CDR2 is YDEGEE. The CDR3 reads CASSLRRPGTSGTQETQYF. DNA of the CDR3: TGTGCCAGCAGCTTGAGGCGGCCAGGGACTAGCGGAACCCAAGAGACCCAGTACTTC.

The V and J genes are TRBV18 and TRBJ1-1; maybe TRBD1 (5 bases). V was clipped by 2 bases and J by 6 bases, with 10 bases between them. The CDR3 totals 13 residues. The V gene's germline CDR1 is KGHSH and CDR2 LQKENI. CDR3 nucleotides: TGTGCCAGCTCACCAGAAGGGGAGGCTGAAGCTTTCTTT. This codes for CASSPEGEAEAFF.

This chain links TRBV19 with TRBJ2-3, with TRBD1 as a possible D gene (5 bases). The length of the CDR3 is 17 residues. CDR1 and CDR2 from the germline V gene are LNHDA and SQIVND (reference sequence). Trimming shortened V by 0 bases and J by 1 base, and 14 bases separated the two germline ends. The CDR3 loop is CASSIDQWTTGTDTQYF. The DNA of the CDR3 is TGTGCCAGTAGTATAGATCAGTGGACAACAGGCACAGATACGCAGTATTTT.

The V call is TRBV27, the J call TRBJ1-1, with D hard to call. The germline CDR1 and CDR2 sequences are MNHEY and SMNVEV (reference sequence). The CDR3 spans 14 residues. V lost 2 bases to trimming and J lost 1 base, with 8 bases between them. The chain's CDR3 is CASSLTLGNTEAFF. The CDR3 DNA reads TGTGCCAGCAGTTTAACATTGGGGAACACTGAAGCTTTCTTT.

The genes are TRBV18 and TRBJ2-1, with 12 nucleotides matching TRBD1. J gave up 4 bases and V 3 bases, and 7 bases lay outside the gene matches. The CDR3 runs 17 residues. Germline V lookup: CDR1 KGHSH, CDR2 LQKENI. In DNA form, the CDR3 reads TGTGCCAGCTCACCTGACGGGACAGGGGGCCCTTACAATGAGCAGTTCTTC. Its translation: CASSPDGTGGPYNEQFF.

The chain employs TRBV9 and TRBJ2-7; the match to TRBD1 covers 10 bases. The CDR3 runs 14 residues. J was trimmed by 5 bases and V by 3 bases; bases with no gene match: 5. In germline, CDR1 is SGDLS, CDR2 YYNGEE. The CDR3 nucleotides are TGTGCCAGCAGCGGGCCGGACAGGGGGGACGAGCAGTACTTC. It specifies CASSGPDRGDEQYF.

This clone came up a few times. V gene TRBV25-1 combines with J gene TRBJ2-7; D is unclear. Germline V gene data show CDR1 as MGHDK and CDR2 as SYGVNS. The CDR3 is 13 residues long. V was trimmed by 5 bases and J by 0 bases, leaving 8 bases between them. The CDR3 coding sequence is TGTGCCAGCAGTTCTCATCCCTCCTACGAGCAGTACTTC. It specifies CASSSHPSYEQYF.

CDR3 loop: CASSLGGRGADTQYF. The CDR3 DNA reads as TGTGCCAGCAGCTTAGGCGGGAGAGGAGCAGATACGCAGTATTTT. The chain recombines TRBV7-8 with TRBJ2-3; 7 bases are shared with TRBD2. With 1 base clipped from V and 4 bases from J, the junction kept 5 bases outside the gene matches. The germline V gene encodes CDR1 SGHVS and CDR2 FQNEAQ. The CDR3 is made up of 15 amino acids.

This rearrangement joins TRBV27 to TRBJ2-5, with 9 positions matching TRBD1. The CDR3 is 19 residues long. V lost 1 base and J lost 1; bases outside the gene matches: 13. In germline, CDR1 is MNHEY, CDR2 SMNVEV (reference sequence). Written as DNA, the CDR3 is TGTGCCAGCAGTTTATTGCCCAGCCGGACAGGGGAGATCCAAGAGACCCAGTACTTC. Translation gives CASSLLPSRTGEIQETQYF.

The CDR3 DNA sequence: TGTGCCAGCAGCCAGATAACTAGCGGCACTAAAAACATTCAGTACTTC. The encoded protein is CASSQITSGTKNIQYF. The chain joins TRBV14 to TRBJ2-4, with 8 bases that match TRBD2. This CDR3 contains 16 residues. Germline V lookup: CDR1 SGHDN, CDR2 FVKESK. With V trimmed by 3 bases and J by 4 bases, 8 bases remained unmatched.

V usage is TRBV15 and J usage is TRBJ2-1; tentatively, D is TRBD2 (5 bases). The germline gives CDR1 LNHNV, CDR2 YYDKDF (reference sequence). Deletions cut 0 bases from V and 7 bases from J, with 13 bases between. The CDR3 covers 15 residues. CDR3 in amino acids: CATSREIGGSNEQFF. CDR3 DNA sequence: TGTGCCACCAGCAGAGAGATAGGAGGTTCTAATGAGCAGTTCTTC.

V usage is TRBV4-3 and J usage is TRBJ2-1, with a possible D match to TRBD2 (5 bases). This CDR3 is 16 amino acids long. Germline V gene lookup returns CDR1 LGHNA and CDR2 YSLEER. V was pared by 1 base and J by 5 bases, with 15 bases between. The CDR3 sequence is CASSQADSYVNNEQFF. The CDR3 DNA reads TGCGCCAGCAGCCAAGCGGACTCATACGTTAACAATGAGCAGTTCTTC.

The CDR3 DNA follows: TGTGCCAGCAGTTCAAAAAACTTCCCACTAGCGGGAATCACAGATACGCAGTATTTT. Its translation is CASSSKNFPLAGITDTQYF. J is TRBJ2-3 and V is TRBV28, with 10 bases identical to TRBD2. The J segment lost 2 bases and the V segment lost 4 bases, leaving 15 bases of the junction unmatched. In germline, CDR1 is MDHEN, CDR2 SYDVKM. The CDR3 loop spans 19 amino acids. The full variable domain, its missing parts supplied by reference TRBV28 and TRBJ2-3, is DVKVTQSSRYLVKRTGEKVFLECVQDMDHENMFWYRQDPGLGLRLIYFSYDVKMKEKGDIPEGYSVSREKKERFSLILESASTNQTSMYLCASSSKNFPLAGITDTQYFGPGTRLTVL.

As DNA, the CDR3 is TGTGCCAGCAGCTTTTCCGGGACAGGTCTTTCTTCGGATACGCAGTATTTT. Its translation: CASSFSGTGLSSDTQYF. The V gene is TRBV7-8, the J gene TRBJ2-3; 8 bases are shared with TRBD1. Trimming at V came to 3 bases and at J to 6 bases, leaving 14 bases not matched to a gene. Germline loops: CDR1 SGHVS, CDR2 FQNEAQ. This CDR3 has 17 residues.

The rearrangement links TRBV5-4 to TRBJ2-1, with D perhaps matching TRBD1 (8 bases). The V end lost 4 bases, the J end lost 2 bases, and 13 bases lay between the germline ends. Germline loops: CDR1 SGHNT, CDR2 YYREEE (reference sequence). This CDR3 has 15 residues. The CDR3 here is CASSGGGQAYNEQFF. The CDR3 DNA reads TGTGCCAGCAGCGGGGGGGGACAGGCCTACAATGAGCAGTTCTTC.

V is TRBV4-2 and J is TRBJ2-1, with 7 bases fitting TRBD2. Trimming at V came to 0 bases and at J to 7 bases, leaving 12 bases not matched to a gene. CDR3 length equals 17 residues. Germline CDR1 and CDR2: LGHNA and YNFKEQ. The CDR3 nucleotides are TGTGCCAGCAGCCAAGAACGAAGGGGACTACTAAGGAATGAGCAGTTCTTC. The encoded protein is CASSQERRGLLRNEQFF.